These T cell receptor beta chains were read from a single sample in a study of OX40 agonist ivuxolimab in advanced cancers. Clones were read by immunoSEQ multiplex PCR, and TCRdb kept only the in-frame ones, dropping some. The table has approximately 91,000 clones, more than 70% seen once. The sequences come from CD4+ or CD8+ T cells sorted from blood, collected in a trial of the OX40 agonist ivuxolimab. These receptor sequences come from an adult with an advanced solid tumor such as melanoma, head and neck, liver or kidney cancer. Each CDR3 is given with its conserved first and last residue. The order of the fields is clone size, J gene, D gene, V gene, CDR3 DNA, CDR3 protein. D genes are given only for firm matches. Rows may omit the clone size; those that give it use once, few, many or a size class.

-	TRBJ2-3	-	TRBV15	TGTGCCACCAGCAGAGATCGCGACTTTAGCGATACGCAGTATTTT	CATSRDRDFSDTQYF
-	TRBJ1-4	TRBD1	TRBV19	TGTGCCAGTAGTATTGACAGGGGGGCGAATGAAAAACTGTTTTTT	CASSIDRGANEKLFF
-	TRBJ1-4	-	TRBV7-2	TGTGCCAGCAGCGGAACGTCCCCTCGGGAAAAACTGTTTTTT	CASSGTSPREKLFF
-	TRBJ1-1	-	TRBV19	TGTGCCAGTAGTAGCCCAGGGGTGGTTTCCATTGCGAACACTGAAGCTTTCTTT	CASSSPGVVSIANTEAFF
-	TRBJ1-2	TRBD1	TRBV7-2	TGTGCCAGCAGCGGTTTTATCCACAGGGGCGTGGGCTACACCTTC	CASSGFIHRGVGYTF
few	TRBJ1-2	TRBD1	TRBV18	TGTGCCAGCTCACCTTCAGGGGGCGCGAATGGCTACACCTTC	CASSPSGGANGYTF
-	TRBJ1-4	TRBD1	TRBV5-1	TGCGCCAGCAGCTTGAGCCAGGGGGAAGGAGAAAAACTGTTTTTT	CASSLSQGEGEKLFF
-	TRBJ2-1	TRBD2	TRBV19	TGTGCCAGTAGTGTCGGACTAGCGGGAGCCGATGAGCAGTTCTTC	CASSVGLAGADEQFF
-	TRBJ2-3	-	TRBV5-1	TGCGCCAGCGAGCGCGGTACAGGGACAGATACGCAGTATTTT	CASERGTGTDTQYF
-	TRBJ2-5	-	TRBV28	TGTGCCAGCAGTTTAGTCAGGGTAGTGGAGACCCAGTACTTC	CASSLVRVVETQYF
-	TRBJ2-5	TRBD2	TRBV6-4	TGTGCCAGCAGCCCGGGACTAGCGGCCCAGGGGACCCAGTACTTC	CASSPGLAAQGTQYF
-	TRBJ1-1	TRBD1	TRBV11-3	TGTGCCAGCAGCTTGACGACAGGGAGACCCACTGAAGCTTTCTTT	CASSLTTGRPTEAFF
-	TRBJ2-1	-	TRBV18	TGTGCCAGCTCACCCGAGGTTTCTGGGTACAATGAGCAGTTCTTC	CASSPEVSGYNEQFF
once	TRBJ1-4	-	TRBV6-5	TGTGCCAGCAGTGCCCTGAGTACAACTAATGAAAAACTGTTTTTT	CASSALSTTNEKLFF
-	TRBJ1-2	TRBD1	TRBV6-6	TGTGCCAGCAGTCAAAGGAGGACAGGGGGCCAAGGCTACACCTTC	CASSQRRTGGQGYTF
-	TRBJ2-2	TRBD1	TRBV19	TGTGCCAGTAGTGACGGGACAGGGAGGGGTCGGACCGGGGAGCTGTTTTTT	CASSDGTGRGRTGELFF
-	TRBJ2-5	-	TRBV2	TGTGCCAGCAGTAGGGACCAGGCGGAGACCCAGTACTTC	CASSRDQAETQYF
-	TRBJ1-5	-	TRBV27	TGTGCCAGCAGTTTCCAAGGGCAGAATCAGCCCCAGCATTTT	CASSFQGQNQPQHF
-	TRBJ2-5	TRBD1	TRBV11-2	TGTGCCAGCAGCTTAGCCAACGGGGGGACAGGGGAGACCCAGTACTTC	CASSLANGGTGETQYF
-	TRBJ2-5	-	TRBV5-1	TGCGCCAGCAGCCCCCGGCAGGGCTCCGAGACCCAGTACTTC	CASSPRQGSETQYF
once	TRBJ1-1	-	TRBV7-7	TGTGCTAGCAGCCCCGGACATGGGAACACTGAAGCTTTCTTT	CASSPGHGNTEAFF
-	TRBJ1-2	TRBD1	TRBV7-8	TGTGCCAGCAGCTCAGGGACAGGGTCCTATGGCTACACCTTC	CASSSGTGSYGYTF
-	TRBJ1-3	-	TRBV7-2	TGTGCCAGCAGCTTAGGGGGCAAGCTAGACACCATATATTTT	CASSLGGKLDTIYF
-	TRBJ2-7	-	TRBV23-1	TGCGCCAGCAGTCAACTTACAGCGAATTCCTACGAGCAGTACTTC	CASSQLTANSYEQYF
-	TRBJ2-1	-	TRBV4-2	TGTGCCAGCAGCCAAGATGGGAACGGGGGGCCGGGTAATGAGCAGTTCTTC	CASSQDGNGGPGNEQFF
-	TRBJ1-6	TRBD1	TRBV11-2	TGTGCCTCCACGGGACAGGCAAATTCACCCCTCCACTTT	CASTGQANSPLHF
-	TRBJ2-3	TRBD2	TRBV7-2	TGTGCCAGCAGCTTGGGTAGCGGGAGACCAGATACGCAGTATTTT	CASSLGSGRPDTQYF
-	TRBJ2-1	-	TRBV7-6	TGTGCCAGCAGCTTAATCTCCTACAATGAGCAGTTCTTC	CASSLISYNEQFF
-	TRBJ1-1	-	TRBV11-2	TGTGCCAGCAGCTCCCACCTGTTAGAGGGCACTGAAGCTTTCTTT	CASSSHLLEGTEAFF